This is a list of T cell receptor beta chains from one sample in a study of identical twins. MiXCR, applied by TCRdb to the 5' RACE reads, yields one record per CDR3 protein. Seen here are around 1.7 million distinct CDR3 sequences, about 32% observed once, and the top ten hold over 0.25%. The material sequenced was cord blood. All receptors derive from a newborn girl in good health. Each CDR3 is given with its conserved first and last residue. The D gene is left open where the match is weak. Only part of the rows carry a size: once, few, many, or a class if the clone is expanded.

length: 16; V: TRBV20-1; J: TRBJ2-3; D: TRBD2; size: once; CDR3: CSAREWVAGMADTQYF; DNA: TGCAGTGCTAGAGAATGGGTAGCGGGAATGGCAGATACGCAGTATTTT
length: 13; V: TRBV20-1; J: TRBJ2-5; D: TRBD1; size: few; CDR3: CSARDRSQETQYF; DNA: TGCAGTGCTCGGGACAGGTCACAAGAGACCCAGTACTTC
length: 15; V: TRBV2; J: TRBJ1-5; D: TRBD1; size: few; CDR3: CASKDRGISNQPQHF; DNA: TGTGCCAGCAAGGACAGGGGAATTAGCAATCAGCCCCAGCATTTT
length: 15; V: TRBV6-5; J: TRBJ2-3; D: NA; size: many; CDR3: CASSYAGSSTDTQYF; DNA: TGTGCCAGCAGTTACGCCGGGAGCAGCACAGATACGCAGTATTTT
length: 13; V: TRBV4-1; J: TRBJ1-1; D: NA; size: NA; CDR3: CASSQAPGTEAFF; DNA: TGCGCCAGCAGCCAAGCCCCGGGCACTGAAGCTTTCTTT
length: 17; V: TRBV7-6; J: TRBJ2-7; D: TRBD2; size: few; CDR3: CASSLAGWRGGYNEQYF; DNA: TGTGCCAGCAGCTTAGCGGGGTGGCGGGGGGGCTACAATGAGCAGTACTTC
length: 16; V: TRBV6-6; J: TRBJ2-7; D: TRBD1; size: NA; CDR3: CASSYRDRVPLYEQYF; DNA: TGTGCCAGCAGTTACCGGGACAGGGTACCCCTCTACGAGCAGTACTTC
length: 14; V: TRBV14; J: TRBJ2-7; D: TRBD2; size: many; CDR3: CASSHPGTINEQYF; DNA: TGTGCCAGCAGCCACCCCGGGACTATAAACGAGCAGTACTTC
length: 13; V: TRBV27; J: TRBJ2-1; D: NA; size: NA; CDR3: CASSTAVYSEQFF; DNA: TGTGCCAGCAGCACGGCGGTTTACAGTGAGCAGTTCTTC
length: 15; V: TRBV12-3/TRBV12-4; J: TRBJ2-6; D: NA; size: many; CDR3: CASSFRRSGANVLTF; DNA: TGTGCCAGCAGTTTTCGGCGCTCTGGGGCCAACGTCCTGACTTTC
length: 17; V: TRBV7-9; J: TRBJ2-1; D: TRBD2; size: few; CDR3: CASSLGVAGGPLNEQFF; DNA: TGTGCCAGCAGCTTGGGTGTAGCGGGGGGGCCTCTCAATGAGCAGTTCTTC
length: 15; V: TRBV9; J: TRBJ2-2; D: NA; size: few; CDR3: CASSVVAANTGELFF; DNA: TGTGCCAGCAGCGTAGTAGCGGCGAACACCGGGGAGCTGTTTTTT
length: 15; V: TRBV6-1; J: TRBJ2-4; D: TRBD1; size: NA; CDR3: CASSESGQVKNIQYF; DNA: TGTGCCAGCAGTGAATCAGGACAGGTCAAAAACATTCAGTACTTC
length: 17; V: TRBV7-2; J: TRBJ1-6; D: NA; size: NA; CDR3: CASSQEPWGAENSPLHF; DNA: TGTGCCAGCAGCCAAGAACCATGGGGGGCGGAGAATTCACCCCTCCACTTT
length: 16; V: TRBV7-2; J: TRBJ2-3; D: NA; size: few; CDR3: CASSSAGLLGTDTQYF; DNA: TGTGCCAGCAGCTCAGCAGGGCTCTTGGGCACAGATACGCAGTATTTT